Following are 23 T cell receptor beta chains from one sample sequenced in a study of blood T cells in healthy people across ages. Together with a sample-barcoded 5' primer, a J-beta primer mix was included in a second PCR lasting about 6 to 11 cycles. A single record per CDR3 protein comes from TCRdb applying MiXCR to the 5' RACE reads. The data contain around 1,800,000 distinct CDR3 sequences, roughly 43% of them seen just once; the ten biggest clones take up roughly 23%. Source material: blood. The source of these receptors is a human donor in good health.

Regarding this clonotype: One junction end does not reproduce the germline sequence, and a read error may be involved. This chain connects TRBV6-2 or TRBV6-3 to TRBJ2-1, with 8 bases fitting TRBD2. The germline V gene has CDR1 MNHEY and CDR2 SVGEGT. The CDR3 has 15 amino acids. The CDR3 sequence is CASRKKVAGYNGQFF. CDR3 sequence (DNA): TGTGCCAGCAGGAAGAAGGTAGCGGGATACAATGGGCAGTTCTTC.

In this sample, this clonotype turned up a few times. This chain connects TRBV12-3 or TRBV12-4 to TRBJ1-2; 8 bases fit TRBD1. Trimming cost V 1 base and J 6 bases; bases outside gene matches: 4. There are 14 residues in the CDR3. CDR3 sequence reads: CASSLGDRGHGYTF. Here the CDR3 DNA reads TGTGCCAGCAGTTTAGGCGACAGGGGCCATGGCTACACCTTC.

The chain combines TRBV7-3 with TRBJ2-3; D call uncertain. CDR3 length equals 13 residues. Trimming pared 8 bases from V and 2 bases from J, leaving 11 bases between. Germline V gene lookup returns CDR1 SGHTA and CDR2 FQGTGA. In DNA form, the CDR3 reads TGTGCCAGCGGAGCCGACGCCACAGATACGCAGTATTTT. It is translated as CASGADATDTQYF.

The rearrangement uses TRBV24-1 and TRBJ2-5; D unclear. With the DNA end fitting TRBJ2-7 better, the J assignment may be wrong. CDR1 and CDR2 (germline): KGHDR, SFDVKD. CDR3 size: 15 residues. CDR3 in DNA: TGTGCCACCAGTGATTCGGACGTTCTTCTCTACGAGCAGTACTTC. Translating it yields CATSDSDVLLYEQYF.

The chain has TRBV5-1 and TRBJ2-1; 12 bases align to TRBD2. Trimming cost V 5 bases and J 5 bases; bases outside gene matches: 8. The CDR3 runs to 16 residues. Germline CDR1 SGHRS, CDR2 YFSETQ. CDR3 region: CASSYQLAGGNNEQFF. The CDR3 DNA reads as TGCGCCAGCAGTTACCAACTAGCGGGGGGAAACAATGAGCAGTTCTTC.

With respect to this clonotype: The junction differs from germline at one of its ends, possibly a read error. The gene calls are TRBV24-1 and TRBJ1-4; 9 bases map to TRBD1. The length of the CDR3 is 15 residues. The germline CDR1 and CDR2 sequences are KGHDR and SFDVKD. The CDR3 loop reads CVTSDTGQGGEKLFF. The CDR3 DNA follows: TGTGTCACCAGTGATACGGGACAGGGAGGTGAAAAACTGTTTTTT.

V and J are TRBV19 and TRBJ2-7; TRBD1 agrees at 7 bases. There are 15 residues in the CDR3. Germline V gene sequence: CDR1 LNHDA, CDR2 SQIVND (reference sequence). Trimming at V came to 4 bases and at J to 5 bases, leaving 11 bases not matched to a gene. CDR3 region: CASSTDRERLHEQYF. In DNA, the CDR3 is TGTGCCAGTAGTACTGACAGGGAACGGCTCCACGAGCAGTACTTC.

V and J are TRBV4-1 and TRBJ1-2; possible D gene TRBD1, 5 bases. Germline V CDR1 and CDR2: MGHRA, YSYEKL. This CDR3 is 14 amino acids long. Trimming stripped 4 bases from V and 6 bases from J, with 15 bases between. DNA of the CDR3: TGCGCCAGCAGCCCTCCGGGGCCTCGGAATGGCTACACCTTC. This codes for CASSPPGPRNGYTF.

This clonotype was counted ten times or more. V and J are TRBV28 and TRBJ2-5; D is undetermined. V was shortened by 5 bases and J by 4 bases, with 5 bases between the two germline ends. From germline, CDR1 is MDHEN and CDR2 SYDVKM. This CDR3 comprises 11 residues. DNA of the CDR3: TGTGCCAGCAGTGGGCGAGAGACCCAGTACTTC. This gives the protein CASSGRETQYF.

This clonotype was picked up a small number of times. This sequence joins TRBV20-1 and TRBJ2-6; D remains ambiguous. Germline-derived CDR1 and CDR2 are DFQATT and SNEGSKA (reference sequence). CDR3 size: 17 residues. V lost 7 bases, J lost 0 bases, and 19 bases lay in between. The CDR3, as DNA: TGCAGTGTCGGGTCGGGCTTTTCCCTCTCTGGGGCCAACGTCCTGACTTTC. Translating gives CSVGSGFSLSGANVLTF.

This clonotype occurred a few times. Here the CDR3 reads CASRETGSAGYTF. The CDR3 DNA reads as TGTGCCAGTAGAGAGACAGGTTCCGCTGGCTACACCTTC. The rearrangement joins TRBV19 to TRBJ1-2; D possibly corresponds to TRBD1 (6 bases). The germline V and J ends were trimmed by 6 bases and 7 bases, with 15 bases remaining between them. Germline values: CDR1 LNHDA, CDR2 SQIVND (reference sequence). CDR3 length: 13 amino acids.

This clonotype was seen more than once but under ten times. V is TRBV5-1 and J is TRBJ1-5; weak D call: TRBD1 (6 bases). The CDR3 has 14 residues. The V and J ends lost 0 bases and 5 bases respectively, with 9 bases between them. Germline values: CDR1 SGHRS, CDR2 YFSETQ. The CDR3 DNA reads as TGCGCCAGCAGCTTGGGACAGGCGGATCAGCCCCAGCATTTT. Translation gives CASSLGQADQPQHF.

The chain links TRBV5-5 to TRBJ2-7; D remains unclear. This CDR3 is 14 amino acids long. CDR1 is SGHKS and CDR2 is YYEKEE in the germline V gene (reference sequence). V shed 7 bases and J shed 4 bases, with 18 bases lying between them. The CDR3 DNA reads as TGTGCCAGCCAACCAAGAACAGCGTTATACGAGCAGTACTTC. This encodes CASQPRTALYEQYF.

This clonotype was observed a handful of times. The gene calls are TRBV15 and TRBJ2-3; 12 positions agree with TRBD2. V trimming: 3 bases; J trimming: 2 bases; junction bases outside the gene matches: 3. The CDR3 extends over 16 amino acids. Germline CDR1 is LNHNV and CDR2 is YYDKDF (reference sequence). The CDR3 region is CATSSGLAGITDTQYF. In nucleotides, the CDR3 is TGTGCCACCAGCAGCGGACTAGCGGGGATCACAGATACGCAGTATTTT. Full variable domain (rest looked up from reference TRBV15 and TRBJ2-3): DAMVIQNPRYQVTQFGKPVTLSCSQTLNHNVMYWYQQKSSQAPKLLFHYYDKDFNNEADTPDNFQSRRPNTSFCFLDIRSPGLGDTAMYLCATSSGLAGITDTQYFGPGTRLTVL.

The rearrangement uses TRBV5-1 and TRBJ1-1; 11 positions match TRBD1. Per the germline V gene, CDR1 is SGHRS and CDR2 is YFSETQ. CDR3 size: 17 residues. Unmatched junction bases numbered 14, after V lost 4 bases and J lost 6 bases. In nucleotides, the CDR3 is TGCGCCAGCAGCACACGGACAGGGGGCCGGTTAGACTCTGAAGCTTTCTTT. Translated: CASSTRTGGRLDSEAFF.

The chain uses TRBV4-3 and TRBJ2-3, with D possibly TRBD2 on 5 matching bases. The CDR3 has 14 residues. V lost 3 bases and J 3 bases, leaving 10 bases between the germline ends. In germline, CDR1 is LGHNA, CDR2 YSLEER. The CDR3 DNA follows: TGCGCCAGCAGCCAGCGGGCGGTTACAGATACGCAGTATTTT. Translating gives CASSQRAVTDTQYF.

This chain uses TRBV20-1 with TRBJ1-2, with D uncertain. V dropped 6 bases and J dropped 2 bases, with 13 bases sitting between them. CDR3 length equals 13 residues. The germline CDR1 and CDR2 sequences are DFQATT and SNEGSKA (reference sequence). CDR3 amino acids: CSASKTGNYGYTF. CDR3 nucleotide sequence: TGCAGTGCAAGCAAGACGGGGAACTATGGCTACACCTTC.

The rearrangement joins TRBV7-2 to TRBJ2-5; D ambiguous. The length of the CDR3 is 14 residues. V shed 4 bases and J shed 6 bases, with 15 bases lying between them. Germline CDR1 and CDR2: SGHTA and FQGNSA. In nucleotides, the CDR3 is TGTGCCAGCAGCTCTGGATCGGCCCGGAAGACCCAGTACTTC. This sequence encodes CASSSGSARKTQYF.

The chain recombines TRBV28 with TRBJ1-2; 11 nucleotides match TRBD1. The V segment lost 6 bases and the J segment 8 bases; nucleotides outside the gene matches: 11. This CDR3 region has 15 residues. Germline CDR1 reads MDHEN; CDR2 reads SYDVKM. DNA of the CDR3: TGTGCCAGCAGGGTGAGGACAGGGGGCGCGCGAGGCTACACCTTC. This gives the protein CASRVRTGGARGYTF.

As to this clonotype: This may be a read error, as it is one base from a much larger clone. The DNA for the CDR3 is TGTGCCAGCAGCTTAATTGCCTACAATGAGCAGTTCTTC. Amino acids: CASSLIAYNEQFF. This sequence joins TRBV7-9 and TRBJ2-1, with no clear D. This CDR3 spans 13 amino acids. V lost 2 bases and J lost 2, with 4 bases in between. Germline V gene sequence: CDR1 SEHNR, CDR2 FQNEAQ (reference sequence).

This clonotype was seen a few times. This chain connects TRBV12-3 or TRBV12-4 to TRBJ2-1; tentative D call: TRBD2 (5 bases). The CDR3 is 15 amino acids. V was clipped by 7 bases and J by 6 bases, with 19 bases between them. CDR3 loop: CASTLSSGYPNEQFF. DNA for the CDR3: TGTGCCAGCACCCTAAGCTCGGGGTACCCCAATGAGCAGTTCTTC.

This clonotype has just a few counts. This chain links TRBV7-8 with TRBJ2-3; D is uncertain. This CDR3 region has 16 residues. The germline V gene has CDR1 SGHVS and CDR2 FQNEAQ. Trimming took off 2 bases at V and 0 bases at J, with 12 bases between the two ends. CDR3 region: CASSLIRTTSTDTQYF. CDR3 in DNA: TGTGCCAGCAGCTTAATCCGAACGACTAGCACAGATACGCAGTATTTT.

This clonotype was recorded a few times. The CDR3: CSARGRSTYGYTF. CDR3 DNA: TGCAGTGCTAGAGGCAGATCCACTTATGGCTACACCTTC. The V and J genes are TRBV20-1 and TRBJ1-2; D is uncertain. The V end was cut by 1 base, the J end by 5 bases, with 11 bases between. CDR1 and CDR2 from the germline V gene are DFQATT and SNEGSKA (reference sequence). The CDR3 is made up of 13 amino acids.